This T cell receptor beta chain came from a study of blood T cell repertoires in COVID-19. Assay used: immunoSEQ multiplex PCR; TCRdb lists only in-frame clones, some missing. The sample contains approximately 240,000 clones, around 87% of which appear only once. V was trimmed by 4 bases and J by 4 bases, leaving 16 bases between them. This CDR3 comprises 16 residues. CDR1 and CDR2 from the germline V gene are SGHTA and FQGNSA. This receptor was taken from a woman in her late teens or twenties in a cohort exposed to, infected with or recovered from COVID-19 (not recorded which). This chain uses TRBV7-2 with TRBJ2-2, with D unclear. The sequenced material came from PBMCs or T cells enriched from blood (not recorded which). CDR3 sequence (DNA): TGTGCCAGCAGCTCCCGTGTAAATGTGTTCACCGGGGAGCTGTTTTTT. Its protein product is CASSSRVNVFTGELFF.